This TCR beta chain was captured by sequencing in a study of beta chain features in type 1 diabetes. On the study more broadly: Cell yields, gender and age were comparable in patients and healthy donors. Findings and caveats of the study: Moderately but significantly shorter TCRB CDR3s were found in Type 1 diabetes patients in all four CD4+ subsets.

The authors reverse transcribed all of the isolated RNA, so sequencing captured expressed TCRB transcripts. The method was immunoSEQ multiplex PCR; TCRdb's version includes in-frame clones alone and lacks a portion of them. The profile shows roughly 250,000 clones, roughly 21% of them singletons. In its sample, this clone was seen a few times. Its antigen is still unknown. Per the germline V gene, CDR1 is SGHTA and CDR2 is FQGNSA. Between the trimmed V and J ends, which lost 5 bases and 7 bases, there was a span of 11 bases. This CDR3 has 12 amino acids. The TCR sequence derives from a woman aged 40 to 55 with type 1 diabetes. The sample comprised naive CD4+ T cells from blood. The gene calls are TRBV7-2 and TRBJ2-5; D perhaps matches TRBD2 (5 bases). The CDR3 spells CASSPERATQYF. For the CDR3, the DNA is TGTGCCAGCAGCCCCGAGAGGGCGACCCAGTACTTC.